This TCR beta chain appears in the sequencing data of a study of cytomegalovirus exposure and HLA in healthy donors. General study points: The CMV antigen specificity of a few CMV-associated chains was confirmed through in vitro analysis.

Remarks on this clone: Its antigen is not identified.

The data were produced by immunoSEQ multiplex PCR, yet TCRdb's version contains in-frame clones alone and is incomplete. The sample holds around 160,000 clones, about 90% seen once. CDR1 and CDR2 from the germline V gene are SGDLS and YYNGEE. V was clipped by 4 bases and J by 3 bases; unmatched bases: 8. This CDR3 contains 17 residues. The chain couples TRBV9 to TRBJ2-3; 13 bases line up with TRBD2. Sequencing was performed on PBMCs. The clonotype originates from a woman in her late teens or twenties in good health and CMV-seropositive. CDR3 nucleotides: TGTGCCAGCAGCCCACTAGCGGGGGGGCTTTTGACAGATACGCAGTATTTT. Residues: CASSPLAGGLLTDTQYF.